The 12 T cell receptor beta chains listed next were all sequenced from one sample in a study of T cell clonality in common variable immunodeficiency (dated by TCRdb to about 2015). The library was generated by the immunoSEQ multiplex PCR assay. The table was pulled from immuneACCESS by TCRdb, which kept in-frame rearrangements only. Such tables lose some clones; where checked, under half of the loss comes from unresolved V genes, and the rest has no known cause. The table for this sample lists approximately 75,000 clones, none of them counted only once. The top ten clones comprise around 0.8% of the sample. The specimen sequenced was peripheral blood mononuclear cells. The receptors come from a person aged 18-69 years in good health.

In its sample, this clone was seen many times. With the read ending 3 residues before the CDR3 end, the germline J gene is used to fill in that end. The V and J genes are TRBV11-2 and TRBJ1-1; D may be TRBD1 (5 bases). Germline CDR1 SGHAT, CDR2 FQNNGV. Trimming shortened V by 4 bases and J by 4 bases, and 13 bases separated the two germline ends. The CDR3 contains 14 residues. CDR3 DNA, as far as it was read: TGTGCCAGCAGCTCCCCCCGGGGGAGCACTGAA. Amino acid sequence: CASSSPRGSTE. Given in full, the CDR3 is CASSSPRGSTEAFF.

This clone has ten or more counts. The CDR3 extends 3 residues past the end of the read, so its final part is completed from the germline J gene. This chain links TRBV29-1 with TRBJ1-2, with a tentative D call TRBD1 (6 bases). V was pared by 7 bases and J by 4 bases, with 22 bases between. Germline CDR1 is SQVTM and CDR2 is ANQGSEA. The CDR3 sequence is 15 residues long. CDR3 DNA, as far as it was read: TGCAGCGCCGGAGGGGGGGGTGAGGGCCGCTATGGC. It encodes CSAGGGGEGRYG. The entire CDR3 sequence reads CSAGGGGEGRYGYTF.

This clone was seen a few times. Read data end 3 residues before the CDR3 end; the end is taken from the germline J gene. V usage is TRBV5-1 and J usage is TRBJ2-1; no firm D call. CDR1 is SGHRS and CDR2 is YFSETQ in the germline V gene. The V end was cut by 2 bases, the J end by 5 bases, with 5 bases between. The CDR3 spans 12 residues. Partial CDR3 DNA: TGCGCCAGCAGCTTCCTAAACAATGAG. Translating it yields CASSFLNNE. From start to end, the CDR3 is CASSFLNNEQFF.

This clone was counted at least ten times. The CDR3 end lies 3 residues beyond the end of the read and is filled in from the germline J gene. This chain links TRBV5-1 with TRBJ2-1, with 7 positions matching TRBD1. CDR3 length: 15 amino acids. In germline, CDR1 is SGHRS, CDR2 YFSETQ. J was trimmed by 7 bases and V by 3 bases; bases with no gene match: 10. CDR3 sequence reads: CASSSAETGPNEQFF. Incomplete CDR3 DNA: TGCGCCAGCAGCTCAGCCGAGACAGGGCCAAATGAG.

This clone has at least ten counts. The CDR3 extends 3 residues past the end of the read, so its final part is completed from the germline J gene. The chain recombines TRBV7-3 with TRBJ1-1, with D maybe TRBD1 (5 bases). Germline CDR1 SGHTA, CDR2 FQGTGA. This CDR3 comprises 13 residues. Partial CDR3 DNA: TGTGCCAGCAGCTCCGCAGGCGGGGGGGAA. This codes for CASSSAGGGE. The complete CDR3 reads CASSSAGGGEAFF.

This clone was observed at least ten times. At one of its ends the junction is not consistent with the germline gene, which may arise from a read error. The read comes to an end 3 residues before the CDR3 does, leaving the germline J gene to fill in the end. V and J are TRBV4-2 and TRBJ2-3; TRBD1 matches 8 bases. The CDR3 covers 17 residues. In germline, CDR1 is LGHNA, CDR2 YNFKEQ. CDR3 DNA, as far as it was read: TGCGCCAGCAGCCAAGACCCACCCGGACAGGGCCCAGATACG. It encodes CASSQDPPGQGPDT. The whole CDR3 reads CASSQDPPGQGPDTQYF.

This clone appeared many times. The CDR3 end lies 3 residues beyond the end of the read and is filled in from the germline J gene. The chain uses TRBV6-2 or TRBV6-3 and TRBJ2-1; possible D gene TRBD1, 5 bases. The CDR3 sequence is 16 residues long. The V gene lost 7 bases and the J gene lost 4 bases, with 20 bases spanning the gap. Per the germline V gene, CDR1 is MNHEY and CDR2 is SVGEGT. The sequenced CDR3 bases are TGTGCCAGCACCCCCCGTCGTCCAGGGAAATACAATGAG. It translates to CASTPRRPGKYNE. The full-length CDR3 reads as CASTPRRPGKYNEQFF.

Many counts were recorded for this clone. The CDR3 region is CASSPRTSGNTGELFF. The DNA read from the CDR3 is TGTGCCAGCAGTCCCCGGACTAGCGGGAACACCGGGGAG. This chain uses TRBV6-2 or TRBV6-3 with TRBJ2-2; TRBD2 aligns across 10 bases. The sequence runs out 3 residues before the end of the CDR3; the remainder is reconstructed from the germline J gene. The junction had 4 bases not matched to a gene; V was cut back by 5 bases and J by 1 base. The germline gives CDR1 MNHEY, CDR2 SVGEGT. The CDR3 runs 16 residues.

This clone was detected many times. From the germline J gene comes the end of the CDR3, since the read stops 3 residues before it. V and J are TRBV6-2 or TRBV6-3 and TRBJ2-3, with D maybe TRBD2 (5 bases). The V gene's germline CDR1 is MNHEY and CDR2 SVGEGT. V shed 4 bases and J shed 7 bases, with 12 bases lying between them. The CDR3 runs to 13 residues. CDR3 amino acids: CASSLGLANTQYF. The sequenced CDR3 bases are TGTGCCAGCAGTTTGGGTTTAGCGAATACG.

The sample holds many counts of this clone. The read is 3 residues too short to cover the CDR3 end, so that end is filled in from the germline J gene. V usage is TRBV20-1 and J usage is TRBJ2-7; TRBD1 is a possible D gene (6 bases). V lost 6 bases and J lost 5, with 20 bases in between. The CDR3 sequence is 14 residues long. Germline V gene sequence: CDR1 DFQATT, CDR2 SNEGSKA (reference sequence). This chain's CDR3 is CSAQNRAVEDEQYF. The covered CDR3 bases are TGCAGTGCCCAAAACAGGGCTGTTGAAGACGAG.

In the case of this clone: Read data end 3 residues before the CDR3 end; the end is taken from the germline J gene. J is TRBJ2-1 and V is TRBV29-1, with 7 bases identical to TRBD2. This CDR3 is built from 14 residues. V shed 1 base and J 2 bases; nucleotides not matched to a gene: 2. In germline, CDR1 is SQVTM, CDR2 ANQGSEA. The CDR3 DNA, read in part, is TGCAGCGTTGAAGGTGCGGGGGCCTACAATGAG. Residues: CSVEGAGAYNE. From start to end, the CDR3 is CSVEGAGAYNEQFF.

Many counts were recorded for this clone. The CDR3 end falls 3 residues outside the read, so it is completed with the germline J gene. The chain couples TRBV24-1 to TRBJ1-5, with 7 nucleotides matching TRBD1. With 5 bases clipped from V and 0 bases from J, the junction kept 6 bases outside the gene matches. This CDR3 region has 16 residues. In germline, CDR1 is KGHDR, CDR2 SFDVKD. CDR3: CATSGQGDRSNQPQHF. CDR3 DNA, as far as it was read: TGTGCCACCAGTGGACAGGGAGATCGTAGCAATCAGCCC.